This TCR beta chain was found in a study of shared clonotypes between healthy human individuals. As for the study in general: Three plates were used per donor for CD4 naive, three for CD4 memory, two for CD8 naive and one for CD8 memory.

The protocol was immunoSEQ multiplex PCR, while the TCRdb copy is restricted to in-frame clones and leaves out a portion. The sample includes 1.5 million to 2.5 million clones, about 95% of them seen just once. Germline values: CDR1 MGHRA, CDR2 YSYEKL. J gave up 3 bases and V 4 bases, and 8 bases lay outside the gene matches. The CDR3 has 15 residues. Naive CD8 cells lacked CD45RO and underwent positive selection for CCR7, leaving out terminally differentiated effector memory CD45RA+ cells. V is TRBV4-1 and J is TRBJ2-7, with 8 nucleotides matching TRBD2. Sequencing input: naive CD8+ T cells sorted from blood. The origin of this receptor is a man between 18 and 29 years old in good health. The chain's CDR3 is CASSRAGDSFYEQYF. CDR3 bases: TGCGCCAGCAGCCGAGCGGGGGATAGCTTCTACGAGCAGTACTTC.